These 24 T cell receptor beta chains were all obtained from the same sample, sequenced in a study of cytomegalovirus exposure and HLA in healthy donors. It was with 60 Vbeta and 13 Jbeta primers that the PCR ran. Generated by immunoSEQ multiplex PCR, the TCRdb table keeps only in-frame clones and is missing some. The data hold some 89,000 clones, with about 85% observed a single time. The sequenced material came from PBMCs. All receptors come from a man in his forties or fifties in good health and CMV-seropositive.

The chain combines TRBV12-5 with TRBJ1-2; D gene unclear. V was pared by 0 bases and J by 8 bases, with 19 bases between. Germline CDR1 is LGHNT and CDR2 is FRNRAP. The CDR3 is 16 amino acids. Here the CDR3 DNA reads TGTGCTAGTGGTTTGGTCGTCGACTACCCCGTACGGGGCTACACCTTC. Translating it yields CASGLVVDYPVRGYTF. Full variable domain (remainder filled in from reference TRBV12-5 and TRBJ1-2): DARVTQTPRHKVTEMGQEVTMRCQPILGHNTVFWYRQTMMQGLELLAYFRNRAPLDDSGMPKDRFSAEMPDATLATLKIQPSEPRDSAVYFCASGLVVDYPVRGYTFGSGTRLTVV.

J is TRBJ1-2 and V is TRBV19; D is unresolved. This CDR3 is 11 amino acids long. Germline CDR1 reads LNHDA; CDR2 reads SQIVND (reference sequence). With 4 bases removed from V and 8 bases from J, the gap between germline ends came to 8 bases. CDR3 loop: CASSTRRGYTF. The CDR3 coding sequence is TGTGCCAGTAGTACCCGCCGGGGCTACACCTTC.

This clone was seen only once. The chain uses TRBV7-6 and TRBJ2-7; 8 nucleotides align to TRBD2. Germline loops: CDR1 SGHVS, CDR2 FNYEAQ. This CDR3 has 16 residues. After removal of 5 bases from V and 3 bases from J, the junction contained 12 bases not matched to a gene. The chain's CDR3 is CASSRNPAGDIYEQYF. CDR3 nucleotides: TGTGCCAGCAGCCGAAACCCAGCGGGAGACATCTACGAGCAGTACTTC.

The V and J genes are TRBV7-8 and TRBJ2-1; 8 bases match TRBD2. This CDR3 has 14 amino acids. The germline CDR1 and CDR2 sequences are SGHVS and FQNEAQ. Trimming took 7 bases from V and 2 from J; bases not matched to a gene: 4. CDR3 amino acids: CASIQGLAYNEQFF. The DNA of the CDR3 is TGTGCCAGCATCCAGGGACTAGCCTACAATGAGCAGTTCTTC.

Regarding this clone: An end of the junction does not agree with germline; a read error may underlie this. The chain uses TRBV18 and TRBJ2-3; 7 positions match TRBD2. The CDR3 spans 11 residues. Germline values: CDR1 KGHSH, CDR2 LQKENI. CDR3 sequence (DNA): TGTGCTAGCTCACCACAGCGGGGTTGGTATTTT. Encoded protein: CASSPQRGWYF.

This chain uses TRBV7-2 with TRBJ2-1, with TRBD1 identical over 11 bases. This CDR3 region has 13 residues. The germline V gene encodes CDR1 SGHTA and CDR2 FQGNSA. Germline trimming cut 6 bases from V and 9 bases from J; bases unmatched to any gene: 4. CDR3 sequence (DNA): TGTGCCAGCAGGAGGACAGGGGGCTCTGAGCAGTTCTTC. It encodes CASRRTGGSEQFF.

The chain is built from TRBV27 and TRBJ2-2, with TRBD2 as a possible D gene (6 bases). CDR3 length: 16 residues. Germline V gene lookup returns CDR1 MNHEY and CDR2 SMNVEV (reference sequence). Trimming stripped 0 bases from V and 0 bases from J, with 8 bases between. The chain's CDR3 is CASSLSAGSNTGELFF. The CDR3 region has the DNA TGTGCCAGCAGTTTATCTGCGGGATCGAACACCGGGGAGCTGTTTTTT.

V is TRBV11-1 and J is TRBJ1-2; 8 positions match TRBD1. This CDR3 is 13 amino acids long. J lost 7 bases, V lost 4 bases, and 5 bases had no gene match. Germline CDR1 SGHAT, CDR2 FQDESV (reference sequence). In DNA, the CDR3 is TGTGCCAGCAGCTACACAGGGGGGAGTGGCTACACCTTC. Amino acid sequence: CASSYTGGSGYTF. The whole variable domain, filled in from reference TRBV11-1 and TRBJ1-2, reads EAEVAQSPRYKITEKSQAVAFWCDPISGHATLYWYRQILGQGPELLVQFQDESVVDDSQLPKDRFSAERLKGVDSTLKIQPAELGDSAMYLCASSYTGGSGYTFGSGTRLTVV.

This chain links TRBV28 with TRBJ2-1; no firm D call. Per the germline V gene, CDR1 is MDHEN and CDR2 is SYDVKM. The CDR3 spans 15 residues. V was clipped by 4 bases and J by 6 bases, with 16 bases between them. CDR3 in amino acids: CASSSPPSDSNEQFF. The CDR3 DNA is TGTGCCAGCAGTTCACCCCCATCCGACTCCAATGAGCAGTTCTTC.

The rearrangement links TRBV19 to TRBJ1-5; D not resolved. The V gene's germline CDR1 is LNHDA and CDR2 SQIVND (reference sequence). V gave up 5 bases and J gave up 3 bases, with 8 bases separating them. The CDR3 length is 13 residues. CDR3 DNA sequence: TGTGCCAGTAGTGTCCAGATCAATCAGCCCCAGCATTTT. Protein sequence: CASSVQINQPQHF.

The gene calls are TRBV18 and TRBJ1-4; 7 nucleotides agree with TRBD1. The germline V gene has CDR1 KGHSH and CDR2 LQKENI. V trimming: 3 bases; J trimming: 0 bases; junction bases outside the gene matches: 13. The CDR3 is made up of 19 amino acids. CDR3 sequence reads: CASSPIGPQGYATNEKLFF. CDR3 sequence (DNA): TGTGCCAGCTCACCCATCGGTCCACAGGGGTATGCAACTAATGAAAAACTGTTTTTT.

This clone was recorded a few times. The chain couples TRBV5-4 to TRBJ2-7; TRBD2 matches at 10 bases. Germline V gene sequence: CDR1 SGHNT, CDR2 YYREEE (reference sequence). This CDR3 has 15 amino acids. Germline trimming cut 2 bases from V and 6 bases from J; bases unmatched to any gene: 8. CDR3 DNA: TGTGCCAGCAGCTTCTTTTCTAGCGGGAGTAGCGAGCAGTACTTC. Protein product: CASSFFSSGSSEQYF.

This chain uses TRBV19 with TRBJ1-6, with 7 bases lining up with TRBD1. Germline V gene lookup returns CDR1 LNHDA and CDR2 SQIVND (reference sequence). The CDR3 totals 15 residues. The V gene end was trimmed by 0 bases and the J gene end by 6 bases; junction bases not matched to a gene: 2. CDR3 sequence: CASSIETGINSPLHF. CDR3 sequence (DNA): TGTGCCAGTAGTATAGAGACAGGGATTAATTCACCCCTCCACTTT.

This clone is a singleton in its sample. It is unclear where the CDR3 begins or ends on the DNA, so no DNA is shown, and the CDR3 is as TCRdb lists it. The identical CDR3 is also encoded by other nucleotide sequences in the sample. J is TRBJ1-1 and V is TRBV5-6. The CDR3 sequence runs 15 residues, both termini included. Per the germline V gene, CDR1 is SGHDT and CDR2 is YYEEEE. The chain's CDR3 is CASNWGGGSDTEAFF.

This clone was recorded a few times. The chain recombines TRBV5-1 with TRBJ1-3, with 9 bases fitting TRBD1. The trim removed 1 base at V and 0 bases at J, leaving 5 bases unmatched. CDR3 size: 17 residues. Looked up from germline, CDR1 is SGHRS and CDR2 is YFSETQ. The CDR3 sequence: CASSLRPGQGSGNTIYF. CDR3 DNA: TGCGCCAGCAGCTTGCGCCCGGGACAGGGCTCTGGAAACACCATATATTTT.

In nucleotides, the CDR3 is TGTGCCTCCCTAAAAGGGGCGCGGACTGAAGCTTTCTTT. Its translation is CASLKGARTEAFF. This chain uses TRBV30 with TRBJ1-1; D may be TRBD1 (5 bases). V lost 7 bases and J lost 5, with 17 bases in between. The CDR3 totals 13 residues. Germline V gene data show CDR1 as GTSNPN and CDR2 as SVGIG (reference sequence). The entire variable domain, with the rest obtained from reference TRBV30 and TRBJ1-1, is as follows: SQTIHQWPATLVQPVGSPLSLECTVEGTSNPNLYWYRQAAGRGLQLLFYSVGIGQISSEVPQNLSASRPQDRQFILSSKKLLLSDSGFYLCASLKGARTEAFFGQGTRLTVV.

The gene calls are TRBV28 and TRBJ2-4; TRBD2 is a possible D gene (5 bases). CDR3 size: 15 residues. Germline V gene data show CDR1 as MDHEN and CDR2 as SYDVKM. The V end lost 3 bases, the J end lost 1 base, and 10 bases lay between the germline ends. This CDR3 is CASSFATGAKNIQYF. For the CDR3, the DNA is TGTGCCAGCAGTTTTGCGACGGGGGCCAAAAACATTCAGTACTTC. Using reference TRBV28 and TRBJ2-4 for the parts outside the CDR3, the full variable domain is DVKVTQSSRYLVKRTGEKVFLECVQDMDHENMFWYRQDPGLGLRLIYFSYDVKMKEKGDIPEGYSVSREKKERFSLILESASTNQTSMYLCASSFATGAKNIQYFGAGTRLSVL.

The rearrangement links TRBV19 to TRBJ1-5; D unclear. From germline, CDR1 is LNHDA and CDR2 SQIVND (reference sequence). V was shortened by 2 bases and J by 5 bases, with 13 bases between the two germline ends. This CDR3 is 15 amino acids long. The CDR3 DNA follows: TGTGCCAGTAGTATACAGGCCGTGGAATATCAGCCCCAGCATTTT. This sequence encodes CASSIQAVEYQPQHF. Full variable domain (outside the CDR3, taken from reference TRBV19 and TRBJ1-5): DGGITQSPKYLFRKEGQNVTLSCEQNLNHDAMYWYRQDPGQGLRLIYYSQIVNDFQKGDIAEGYSVSREKKESFPLTVTSAQKNPTAFYLCASSIQAVEYQPQHFGDGTRLSIL.

This sequence joins TRBV15 and TRBJ1-1; 8 bases are shared with TRBD1. V was clipped by 4 bases and J by 8 bases; unmatched bases: 12. Germline assignment: CDR1 LNHNV and CDR2 YYDKDF (reference sequence). The CDR3 extends over 15 amino acids. As DNA, the CDR3 is TGTGCCACCAGCACACGGACAGGGTCTGGAAAAGAAGCTTTCTTT. Amino acids: CATSTRTGSGKEAFF.

The rearrangement uses TRBV18 and TRBJ2-1; D may be TRBD2 (5 bases). The germline gives CDR1 KGHSH, CDR2 LQKENI. The CDR3 sequence is 16 residues long. V was shortened by 5 bases and J by 6 bases, with 20 bases between the two germline ends. CDR3 amino acids: CASSRYTSQRSNEQFF. The CDR3 coding sequence is TGTGCCAGCTCAAGATACACATCGCAGCGGTCCAATGAGCAGTTCTTC.

This clone was seen a few times. The chain couples TRBV6-1 to TRBJ1-1, with D possibly being TRBD1 (5 bases). Germline-derived CDR1 and CDR2 are MNHNS and SASEGT. The CDR3 loop spans 13 amino acids. V was cut by 0 bases and J by 5 bases, with 7 bases left in between. CDR3 loop: CASSEAQGTEAFF. DNA for the CDR3: TGTGCCAGCAGTGAAGCGCAGGGAACTGAAGCTTTCTTT.

The chain carries TRBV5-1 and TRBJ2-7; D is unresolved. The CDR3 sequence is 16 residues long. V was clipped by 0 bases and J by 3 bases, with 16 bases between them. CDR1 and CDR2 from the germline V gene are SGHRS and YFSETQ. The CDR3: CASSLGRGAYYYEQYF. In DNA form, the CDR3 reads TGCGCCAGCAGCTTGGGGCGCGGTGCCTACTACTACGAGCAGTACTTC. The full variable domain, rest sourced from reference TRBV5-1 and TRBJ2-7, is KAGVTQTPRYLIKTRGQQVTLSCSPISGHRSVSWYQQTPGQGLQFLFEYFSETQRNKGNFPGRFSGRQFSNSRSEMNVSTLELGDSALYLCASSLGRGAYYYEQYFGPGTRLTVT.

This sequence joins TRBV28 and TRBJ2-7; D not resolved. The CDR3 contains 12 residues. CDR1 is MDHEN, CDR2 SYDVKM, per germline. V gave up 2 bases and J gave up 6 bases, with 8 bases separating them. The CDR3, as DNA: TGTGCCAGCAGTTTAACTCTATTCGAGCAGTACTTC. It encodes CASSLTLFEQYF.

This chain connects TRBV7-6 to TRBJ2-2; D might be TRBD2 (5 bases). Looked up from germline, CDR1 is SGHVS and CDR2 is FNYEAQ. V lost 3 bases and J 6 bases, leaving 8 bases between the germline ends. The CDR3 length is 13 residues. The CDR3 spells CASSFEGSGELFF. For the CDR3, the DNA is TGTGCCAGCAGCTTCGAGGGCTCCGGGGAGCTGTTTTTT.